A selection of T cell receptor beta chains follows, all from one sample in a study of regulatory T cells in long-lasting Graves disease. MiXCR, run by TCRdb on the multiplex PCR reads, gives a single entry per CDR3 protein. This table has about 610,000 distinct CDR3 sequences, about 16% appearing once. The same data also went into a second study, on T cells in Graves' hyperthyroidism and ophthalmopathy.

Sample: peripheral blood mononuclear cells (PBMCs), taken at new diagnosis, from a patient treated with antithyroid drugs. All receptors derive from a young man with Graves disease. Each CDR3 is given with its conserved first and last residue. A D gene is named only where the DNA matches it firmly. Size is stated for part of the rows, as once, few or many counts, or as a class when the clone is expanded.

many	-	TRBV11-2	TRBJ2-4	TGTGCCAGCAGCCACATTCGGGTGGGGAGGGCCAAAAACATTCAGTACTTC	CASSHIRVGRAKNIQYF
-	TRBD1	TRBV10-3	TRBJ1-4	TGTGCCATCAGCAACAGGGGGAGAGATGAAAAACTGTTTTTT	CAISNRGRDEKLFF
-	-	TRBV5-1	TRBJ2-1	TGCGCCAGCAGTATAGAGTTTGAGCAGTTCTTC	CASSIEFEQFF
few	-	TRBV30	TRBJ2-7	TGTGCCTGGAGTCAGGGGAGGTTGTACGAGCAGTACTTC	CAWSQGRLYEQYF
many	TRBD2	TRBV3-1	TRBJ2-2	TGTGCCAGCAGCCAAGATCGGGGTAGCGGGAGGGTCACCGGGGAGCTGTTTTTT	CASSQDRGSGRVTGELFF
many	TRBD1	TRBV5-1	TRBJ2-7	TGTGCCAGCAGCTCCCGGGACAGGGGACCCTACGAGCAGTACTTC	CASSSRDRGPYEQYF
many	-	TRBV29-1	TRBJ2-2	TGCAGCGTTGAATGGGCCAGTGGCGGGGAGCTGTTTTTT	CSVEWASGGELFF
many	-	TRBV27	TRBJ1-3	TGTGCCAGCAGTTCCTCGGACACGGGAAACACCATATATTTT	CASSSSDTGNTIYF
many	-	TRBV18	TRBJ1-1	TGTGCCAGCTCGCAAGGGGTGGGAGACACTGAAGCTTTCTTT	CASSQGVGDTEAFF
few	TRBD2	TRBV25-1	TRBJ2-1	TGTGCCAGCACACTAGCGGGCGGGCGGAATGAGCAGTTCTTC	CASTLAGGRNEQFF
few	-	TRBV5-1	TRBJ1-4	TGCGCCAGCAGCCTACAGGGTGGGGTTAATGAAAAACTGTTTTTT	CASSLQGGVNEKLFF
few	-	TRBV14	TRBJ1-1	TGTGCCAGCAGCCAAGTTATGCAGGGTACTGAAGCTTTCTTT	CASSQVMQGTEAFF
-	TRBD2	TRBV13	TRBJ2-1	TGTGCCAGCAGCTTAGAGGGGGCGGGAGGGCCAGACAATGAGCAGTTCTTC	CASSLEGAGGPDNEQFF
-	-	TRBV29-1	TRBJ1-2	TGCAGCGTTGTAGTCAGCTACTATGGCTACACCTTC	CSVVVSYYGYTF
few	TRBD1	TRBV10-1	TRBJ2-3	TGCGCCAGCAGACGACAGGGGGCAGGGGCAGATACGCAGTATTTT	CASRRQGAGADTQYF
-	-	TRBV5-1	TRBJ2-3	TGCGCCAGCAGCTTTACGACAGTCACAGATACGCAGTATTTT	CASSFTTVTDTQYF
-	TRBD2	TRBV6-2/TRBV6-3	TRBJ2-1	TGTGCCAGCAGTTACGGGACTACCACCAGTGAGCAGTTCTTC	CASSYGTTTSEQFF
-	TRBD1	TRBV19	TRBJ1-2	TGTGCCAGTAGTATTCACAGGGGCGACTATGGCTACACCTTC	CASSIHRGDYGYTF
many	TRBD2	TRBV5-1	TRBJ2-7	TGCGCCAGCAGTCTCGGGACTAGCGGATACGAGCAGTACTTC	CASSLGTSGYEQYF
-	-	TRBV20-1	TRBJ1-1	TGCAGTGAACGGACAAGTAGGAGGGCTGAAGCTTTCTTT	CSERTSRRAEAFF
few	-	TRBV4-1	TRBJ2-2	TGCGCCAGCCAGGGTTTGAGGAACACCGGGGAGCTGTTTTTT	CASQGLRNTGELFF
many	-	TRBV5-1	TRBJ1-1	TGCGCCAGCAGCTTGGCCGGCCCGCACACTGAAGCTTTTTTT	CASSLAGPHTEAFF
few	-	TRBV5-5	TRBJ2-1	TGTGCCAGCAGCGCGCAGGGAAGTCACTACAATGAGCAGTTCTTC	CASSAQGSHYNEQFF
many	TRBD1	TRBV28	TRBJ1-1	TGTGCCAGCAGTTTAGGTCCAGGGGGCGAGAGATTGAACACTGAAGCTTTCTTT	CASSLGPGGERLNTEAFF
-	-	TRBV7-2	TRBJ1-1	TGTGCCAGCAGCTTAGGCCAGACAGTGAACACTGAAGCTTTCTTT	CASSLGQTVNTEAFF
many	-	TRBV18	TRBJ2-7	TGTGCCAGCTCACCCATACGGGGAGCAAACAAGCAGTACTTC	CASSPIRGANKQYF
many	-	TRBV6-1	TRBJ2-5	TGTGCCAGCACCCAAGGGGGGGGGCCGACGGAGACCCAGTACTTC	CASTQGGGPTETQYF
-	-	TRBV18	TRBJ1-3	TGTGCCAGCTCACCGAACACCCAAGGGTCTGGAAACACCATATATTTT	CASSPNTQGSGNTIYF
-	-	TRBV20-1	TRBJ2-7	TGCAGTGCTAGAGACACCGGGACGGACCCTCGCGGCGAGCAGTACTTC	CSARDTGTDPRGEQYF
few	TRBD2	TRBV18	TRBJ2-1	TGTGCCAGCTCCCGGAGAACTAGCGGGTACGGTGAGCAGTTCTTC	CASSRRTSGYGEQFF
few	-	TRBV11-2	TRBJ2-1	TGTGCCAGCAGCTTAGAAGGAGTTGAGCAGTTCTTC	CASSLEGVEQFF
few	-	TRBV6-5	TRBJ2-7	TGTGCCAGCAGTTACGGCGGGTACTACGAGCAGTACTTC	CASSYGGYYEQYF
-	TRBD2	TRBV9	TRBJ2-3	TGTGCCAGCAGCGTAGGAGGACTAGCGGGAGGGGCCCCAGATACGCAGTATTTT	CASSVGGLAGGAPDTQYF
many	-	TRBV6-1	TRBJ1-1	TGTGCCAGCAGTGAATCCGGCCGGGGTGAGGGGGCTTTCTTT	CASSESGRGEGAFF
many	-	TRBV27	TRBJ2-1	TGTGCCAGCAGTCCTTACGACAGCAACAATGAGCAGTTCTTC	CASSPYDSNNEQFF
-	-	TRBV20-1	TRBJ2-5	TGCAGTGCTAGAGACTGGGGGGGGGGACAGCAAGAGACCCAGTACTTC	CSARDWGGGQQETQYF
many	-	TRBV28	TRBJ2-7	TGTGCCAGCAGTTTATCCTACAGGGTGAGGAACGAGCAGTACTTC	CASSLSYRVRNEQYF
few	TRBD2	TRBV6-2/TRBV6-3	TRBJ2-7	TGTGCCAGCAGTTACCCCACTAGCGGGATAAGTAACTACGAGCAGTACTTC	CASSYPTSGISNYEQYF
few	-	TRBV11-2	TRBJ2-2	TGTGCCAGCAGCGCCGGAAGCACCGGGGAGCTGTTTTTT	CASSAGSTGELFF
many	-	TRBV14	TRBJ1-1	TGTGCCAGCAGCCAAGGTCTTCAGGTGAACACTGAAGCTTTCTTT	CASSQGLQVNTEAFF
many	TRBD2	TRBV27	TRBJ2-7	TGTGCCAGCAGTTTATTGGGACTAGCGCAATACGAGCAGTACTTC	CASSLLGLAQYEQYF
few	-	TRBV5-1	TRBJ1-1	TGCGCCAGCAGCTTGGCGGGCCCCACTGAAGCTTTCTTT	CASSLAGPTEAFF
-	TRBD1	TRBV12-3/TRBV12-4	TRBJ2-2	TGTGCCAGCAGGGGGACAGTAGGCCCTACCGGGGAGCTGTTTTTT	CASRGTVGPTGELFF
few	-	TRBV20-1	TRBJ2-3	TGCAGTGCTCTAAGAGGGGGTGCCCTGAATACGCAGTATTTT	CSALRGGALNTQYF
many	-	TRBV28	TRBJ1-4	TGTGCCAGCAGTTTAATGACTAATGAAAAACTGTTTTTT	CASSLMTNEKLFF
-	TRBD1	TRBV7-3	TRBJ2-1	TGTGCCAGCAGGGTACGACAGGGAAGCGATGAGCAGTTCTTC	CASRVRQGSDEQFF
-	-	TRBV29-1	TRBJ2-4	TGCAGCGCCCAAACTAGTACAGAGAACATTCAGTACTTC	CSAQTSTENIQYF
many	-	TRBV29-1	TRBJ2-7	TGCAGCGTTGAAGATGGTGAGGTCACGAGCTCCTACGAGCAGTACTTC	CSVEDGEVTSSYEQYF
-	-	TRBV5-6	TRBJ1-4	TGTGCCAGCAGCCGTAGTTCAGAGGAGGAAAAACTGTTTTTT	CASSRSSEEEKLFF
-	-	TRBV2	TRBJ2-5	TGCGCCAGCAGCCCAAGGTGGGGACCACAAGAGACCCAGTACTTC	CASSPRWGPQETQYF
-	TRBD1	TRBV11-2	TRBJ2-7	TGTGCCAGCAGCCAAAGACAGGGGGCAAACGAGCAGTACTTC	CASSQRQGANEQYF
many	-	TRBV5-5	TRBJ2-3	TGTGCCAGCAGCTCGGACGTCACAGATACGCAGTATTTT	CASSSDVTDTQYF
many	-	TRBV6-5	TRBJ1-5	TGTGCCAGCAGTTTTGGGGGGGCCAGTGGGCAGCCCCAGCATTTT	CASSFGGASGQPQHF
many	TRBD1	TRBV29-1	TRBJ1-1	TGCAGCGTCCGACAGGGGTCGAACACTGAAGCTTTCTTT	CSVRQGSNTEAFF
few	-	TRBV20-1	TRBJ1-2	TGCAGTGGAACAGCCTTATTTAGTCATGGCTACACCTTC	CSGTALFSHGYTF
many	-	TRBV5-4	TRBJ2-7	TGTGCCAGCAGCTTGTTCGCAGGACCCTACGAGCAGTACTTC	CASSLFAGPYEQYF
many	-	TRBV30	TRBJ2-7	TGTGCCTGGAGACCGGGACGGAGCTCCTACGAGCAGTACTTC	CAWRPGRSSYEQYF
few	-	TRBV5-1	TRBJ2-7	TGCGCCAGCACCGGGCCCCAGGGGAACGAGCAGTACTTC	CASTGPQGNEQYF
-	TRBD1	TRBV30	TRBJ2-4	TGTGCCTGGGGACAGGGGGCGAATAGGGACATTCAGTACTTC	CAWGQGANRDIQYF